This T cell receptor (beta chain) derives from a study of OX40 agonist ivuxolimab in advanced cancers. TCRdb's copy holds only in-frame clones and misses some; the assay was immunoSEQ multiplex PCR. The table shows approximately 99,000 clones, with 95% to 97% occurring only once. CDR3 length: 20 residues. The germline CDR1 and CDR2 sequences are LNHDA and SQIVND (reference sequence). With 6 bases removed from V and 4 bases from J, the gap between germline ends came to 31 bases. V is TRBV19 and J is TRBJ2-1; tentatively, D is TRBD1 or TRBD2 (5 bases each). The sequence came from an adult with an advanced solid tumor such as melanoma, head and neck, liver or kidney cancer. This specimen was CD4+ or CD8+ T cells sorted from blood, taken in a trial of the OX40 agonist ivuxolimab. The CDR3 sequence: CASSIGASSHWGPPYNEQFF. The CDR3 DNA sequence: TGTGCCAGTAGCATCGGCGCCTCTTCCCACTGGGGACCCCCTTACAATGAGCAGTTCTTC. Looking up the rest from reference TRBV19 and TRBJ2-1 gives the full variable domain: DGGITQSPKYLFRKEGQNVTLSCEQNLNHDAMYWYRQDPGQGLRLIYYSQIVNDFQKGDIAEGYSVSREKKESFPLTVTSAQKNPTAFYLCASSIGASSHWGPPYNEQFFGPGTRLTVL.